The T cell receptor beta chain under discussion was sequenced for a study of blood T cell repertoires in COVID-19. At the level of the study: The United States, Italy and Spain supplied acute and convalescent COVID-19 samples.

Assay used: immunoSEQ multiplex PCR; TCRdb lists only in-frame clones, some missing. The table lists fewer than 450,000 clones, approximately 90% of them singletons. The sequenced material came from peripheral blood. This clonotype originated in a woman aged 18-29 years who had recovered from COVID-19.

The chain's CDR3 is CSAHDLWTADGYTF. The CDR3 bases are TGCAGCGCTCATGACCTGTGGACAGCAGATGGCTACACCTTC. The rearrangement links TRBV29-1 to TRBJ1-2, with D possibly TRBD1 on 6 matching bases. Trimming shortened V by 7 bases and J by 6 bases, and 21 bases separated the two germline ends. Germline-derived CDR1 and CDR2 are SQVTM and ANQGSEA. The CDR3 is 14 amino acids.